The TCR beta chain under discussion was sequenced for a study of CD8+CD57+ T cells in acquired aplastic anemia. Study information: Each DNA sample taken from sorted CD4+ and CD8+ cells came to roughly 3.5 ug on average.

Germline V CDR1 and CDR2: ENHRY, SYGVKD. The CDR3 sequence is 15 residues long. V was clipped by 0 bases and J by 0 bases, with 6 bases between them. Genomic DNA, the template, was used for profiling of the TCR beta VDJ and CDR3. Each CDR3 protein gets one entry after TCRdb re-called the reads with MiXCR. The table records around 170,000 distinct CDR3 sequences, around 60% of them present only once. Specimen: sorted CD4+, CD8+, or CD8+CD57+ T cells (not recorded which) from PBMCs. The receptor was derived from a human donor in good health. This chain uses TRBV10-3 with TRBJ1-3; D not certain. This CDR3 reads CAISESAGSGNTIYF. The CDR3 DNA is TGTGCCATCAGTGAGTCTGCGGGCTCTGGAAACACCATATATTTT.